This T cell receptor (beta chain) was sequenced in a study of blood T cell repertoires in COVID-19. Only in-frame clones appear in the TCRdb table, and some are missing; sequencing was by immunoSEQ multiplex PCR. The sample gives 160,000 or so clones, around 80% of which show up once; 15% to 20% is in the top ten. The CDR3 length is 15 residues. Germline-derived CDR1 and CDR2 are SGHAT and FQNNGV. The V end was cut by 4 bases, the J end by 0 bases, with 12 bases between. J is TRBJ1-1 and V is TRBV11-2, with D uncertain. The sequence derives from an elderly woman with acute or convalescent COVID-19. Sequences were obtained from peripheral blood. CDR3 in amino acids: CASSSRPGLNTEAFF. The CDR3 DNA reads TGTGCCAGCAGCTCCCGGCCAGGCTTGAACACTGAAGCTTTCTTT.